This T cell receptor (beta chain) stems from a study of T cell repertoires in cytomegalovirus infection. This clonotype was seen a single time. The antigen is undetermined. Study findings and constraints: Totalled public TCR beta family frequency picked out people who carried CMV plus the relevant HLA.

TCRdb re-analysed the reads in MiXCR, keeping a single row per CDR3 protein. The sample lists roughly 500,000 distinct CDR3 sequences; under 55% were seen once. This sample comprised cultured PBMCs, obtained from culture after CMV antigen stimulation. This receptor was obtained from a human donor in good health (CMV status not recorded). Some clones in this sample may be carry-over from other donors' samples.

The CDR3 here is CASNPGQRSSYNSPLHF. CDR3 nucleotides: TGTGCCAGCAACCCGGGACAGCGAAGCTCCTATAATTCACCCCTCCACTTT. The V gene is TRBV5-6, the J gene TRBJ1-6; 7 nucleotides agree with TRBD1. V gave up 6 bases and J gave up 0 bases; unmatched junction bases: 9. Germline V gene lookup returns CDR1 SGHDT and CDR2 YYEEEE. CDR3 length: 17 amino acids.